Below, 25 T cell receptor beta chains from the same sample are listed, as sequenced in a study of T-cell reconstitution after alpha-beta-depleted transplantation in children. Library preparation (for TCRbeta) was performed with unique molecular identifiers. A single record per CDR3 protein comes from TCRdb applying MiXCR to the PCR reads. The repertoire has roughly 500,000 distinct CDR3 sequences, roughly an eighth of them found once; the top ten carry around 6%. The source material was PBMCs from the stem cell graft donor, sampled from the stem cell graft. Receptors were obtained from a human donor who donated a stem cell graft to a child with combined immunodeficiency.

In this sample, this clonotype turned up a few times. This rearrangement joins TRBV29-1 to TRBJ2-2; TRBD2 matches at 11 bases. Germline CDR1 reads SQVTM; CDR2 reads ANQGSEA. Trimming took 1 base from V and 1 from J; bases not matched to a gene: 2. The CDR3 consists of 16 residues. CDR3 sequence (DNA): TGCAGCGTTGAAGTGCTAGCGGGAGGGAACACCGGGGAGCTGTTTTTT. This gives the protein CSVEVLAGGNTGELFF.

CDR3 in amino acids: CSAGRETNFYNEQFF. As DNA, the CDR3 is TGCAGTGCCGGGAGGGAAACTAACTTCTACAATGAGCAGTTCTTC. The V and J genes are TRBV20-1 and TRBJ2-1, with 8 bases that match TRBD2. The V segment lost 6 bases and the J segment 3 bases; nucleotides outside the gene matches: 10. Germline V CDR1 and CDR2: DFQATT, SNEGSKA (reference sequence). This CDR3 contains 15 residues.

This clonotype occurred a few times. This CDR3 is CSASLQGGNQPQHF. The CDR3 coding sequence is TGCAGTGCGAGCCTACAGGGGGGCAATCAGCCCCAGCATTTT. The rearrangement uses TRBV20-1 and TRBJ1-5, with TRBD1 identical over 8 bases. From germline, CDR1 is DFQATT and CDR2 SNEGSKA (reference sequence). After removal of 6 bases from V and 2 bases from J, the junction contained 6 bases not matched to a gene. CDR3 length: 14 amino acids.

This clonotype was seen only a few times. The gene calls are TRBV7-8 and TRBJ2-5; 12 positions agree with TRBD2. The junction had 8 bases not matched to a gene; V was cut back by 1 base and J by 5 bases. This CDR3 comprises 17 residues. The germline V gene has CDR1 SGHVS and CDR2 FQNEAQ. The CDR3, as DNA: TGTGCCAGCAGCTTAGACTGGCTAGCGGGAGGGCCGGAGACCCAGTACTTC. This translates into CASSLDWLAGGPETQYF. The full variable domain, in which reference TRBV7-8 and TRBJ2-5 provide the parts outside the CDR3, is GAGVSQSPRYKVAKRGQDVALRCDPISGHVSLFWYQQALGQGPEFLTYFQNEAQLDKSGLPSDRFFAERPEGSVSTLKIQRTQQEDSAVYLCASSLDWLAGGPETQYFGPGTRLLVL.

This clonotype was detected once. No conserved phenylalanine or tryptophan ends this CDR3, so it is likely a read error. This chain links TRBV24-1 with TRBJ2-7; TRBD1 matches at 7 bases. V lost 2 bases, J lost 2 bases, and 8 bases stayed unmatched. Germline CDR1 reads KGHDR; CDR2 reads SFDVKD. This CDR3 spans 16 amino acids. CDR3 loop: CATSDSVGQTPYEQYL. In nucleotides, the CDR3 is TGTGCCACCAGTGATTCAGTGGGACAGACCCCCTACGAGCAGTACTTG.

The V call is TRBV12-3 or TRBV12-4, the J call TRBJ2-7; 9 bases align to TRBD1. The CDR3 length is 14 residues. Trimming took 3 bases from V and 5 from J; bases not matched to a gene: 5. CDR3 sequence: CASSFLTGGNEQYF. For the CDR3, the DNA is TGTGCCAGCAGTTTTTTGACAGGGGGAAACGAGCAGTACTTC.

This rearrangement joins TRBV29-1 to TRBJ2-1, with 7 bases fitting TRBD1. V was pared by 6 bases and J by 0 bases, with 5 bases of the junction left unmatched. The CDR3 loop spans 14 amino acids. Germline lookup yields CDR1 SQVTM and CDR2 ANQGSEA. DNA of the CDR3: TGCAGCGTGTCGGGACAGAGCTCCTACAATGAGCAGTTCTTC. Translated, it gives CSVSGQSSYNEQFF.

The chain has TRBV7-9 and TRBJ1-1; no firm D call. Trimming removed 1 base from V and 4 bases from J, with 7 bases in between. Germline values: CDR1 SEHNR, CDR2 FQNEAQ (reference sequence). This CDR3 comprises 13 residues. CDR3 DNA: TGTGCCAGCAGCTTAGTGGGCGTCACTGAAGCTTTCTTT. Translating it yields CASSLVGVTEAFF.

This clonotype was seen more than once but under ten times. The chain is built from TRBV12-3 or TRBV12-4 and TRBJ2-1; D gene unclear. The CDR3 extends over 13 amino acids. Trimming shortened V by 5 bases and J by 6 bases, and 11 bases separated the two germline ends. The CDR3 region has the DNA TGTGCCAGCAGTCTAACACCGCTCAATGAGCAGTTCTTC. Translating it yields CASSLTPLNEQFF.

The chain recombines TRBV6-2 or TRBV6-3 with TRBJ1-1; no reliable D call. There are 12 residues in the CDR3. CDR1 and CDR2 from the germline V gene are MNHEY and SVGEGT. V shed 0 bases and J shed 8 bases, with 7 bases lying between them. This chain's CDR3 is CASSYSRVEAFF. CDR3 nucleotides: TGTGCCAGCAGTTACTCGCGGGTAGAAGCTTTCTTT.

This clonotype occurred a few times. The V gene is TRBV28, the J gene TRBJ2-3; no firm D call. Looked up from germline, CDR1 is MDHEN and CDR2 is SYDVKM. The CDR3 runs to 11 residues. V was shortened by 7 bases and J by 8 bases, with 10 bases between the two germline ends. CDR3 DNA: TGTGCCAGCACCCGGCCACCTACGCAGTATTTT. Translation: CASTRPPTQYF.

This clonotype was seen a handful of times. The V and J genes are TRBV7-6 and TRBJ2-7; a possible D gene is TRBD1 (6 bases). The ends were cut back, 6 bases at V and 6 bases at J, with 15 bases in the middle. The CDR3 extends over 13 amino acids. Germline-derived CDR1 and CDR2 are SGHVS and FNYEAQ. In nucleotides, the CDR3 is TGTGCCAGCAGAAAAACAGGGAGAAGCGAGCAGTACTTC. As protein: CASRKTGRSEQYF.

This clonotype has more than one count but fewer than ten. J is TRBJ1-1 and V is TRBV6-2 or TRBV6-3; 9 positions match TRBD1. Germline assignment: CDR1 MNHEY and CDR2 SVGEGT. This CDR3 is 14 amino acids long. Trimming at V came to 4 bases and at J to 7 bases, leaving 7 bases not matched to a gene. CDR3 in amino acids: CASSSTWTGDEAFF. Here the CDR3 DNA reads TGTGCCAGCAGTTCCACCTGGACAGGGGATGAAGCTTTCTTT.

Written as DNA, the CDR3 is TGTGCCAGCAGTGCTGGGAGTAACATTCAGTACTTC. It is translated as CASSAGSNIQYF. This chain uses TRBV25-1 with TRBJ2-4; the D gene is possibly TRBD2 (5 bases). The CDR3 is 12 amino acids. V lost 4 bases and J 7 bases, leaving 8 bases between the germline ends. Germline V CDR1 and CDR2: MGHDK, SYGVNS. Looking up the rest from reference TRBV25-1 and TRBJ2-4 gives the full variable domain: EADIYQTPRYLVIGTGKKITLECSQTMGHDKMYWYQQDPGMELHLIHYSYGVNSTEKGDLSSESTVSRIRTEHFPLTLESARPSHTSQYLCASSAGSNIQYFGAGTRLSVL.

The sample holds a few counts of this clonotype. The chain has TRBV29-1 and TRBJ2-3, with 16 bases fitting TRBD2. V lost 4 bases, J lost 4 bases, and 5 bases stayed unmatched. Germline V lookup: CDR1 SQVTM, CDR2 ANQGSEA. CDR3 length: 16 residues. In nucleotides, the CDR3 is TGCAGCGTTGCTGGGACTAGCGGGAGGGCCGCAGATACGCAGTATTTT. Translated, it gives CSVAGTSGRAADTQYF.

This clonotype occurred many times. The chain combines TRBV12-3 or TRBV12-4 with TRBJ2-7; 10 bases fit TRBD2. Unmatched junction bases numbered 8, after V lost 6 bases and J lost 0 bases. The CDR3 spans 16 residues. CDR3 protein: CASRTPGTSDSYEQYF. For the CDR3, the DNA is TGTGCCAGCAGAACCCCCGGGACTAGCGACTCCTACGAGCAGTACTTC.

This clonotype was counted ten times or more. The rearrangement links TRBV7-9 to TRBJ2-7; D not certain. Germline CDR1 reads SEHNR; CDR2 reads FQNEAQ (reference sequence). This CDR3 has 13 amino acids. V dropped 6 bases and J dropped 0 bases, with 9 bases sitting between them. The chain's CDR3 is CASRPTTSYEQYF. The CDR3 DNA sequence: TGTGCCAGCAGACCAACTACCTCCTACGAGCAGTACTTC.

Many counts were recorded for this clonotype. The chain couples TRBV2 to TRBJ1-5, with D uncertain. In germline, CDR1 is SNHLY, CDR2 FYNNEI. V lost 2 bases and J lost 2, with 4 bases in between. There are 13 residues in the CDR3. In DNA, the CDR3 is TGTGCCAGCAGTGAACAGGGCAATCAGCCCCAGCATTTT. Translation: CASSEQGNQPQHF.

This clonotype came up a few times. The CDR3 DNA reads TGCAGCGCTTTAGGACAGACCTACGAGCAGTACTTC. Residues: CSALGQTYEQYF. The chain links TRBV29-1 to TRBJ2-7; maybe TRBD1 (6 bases). V lost 7 bases and J 2 bases, leaving 12 bases between the germline ends. The CDR3 runs 12 residues. Germline CDR1 is SQVTM and CDR2 is ANQGSEA.

The chain recombines TRBV20-1 with TRBJ1-1; no reliable D call. CDR1 and CDR2 from the germline V gene are DFQATT and SNEGSKA (reference sequence). This CDR3 is built from 13 residues. Trimming left V 1 base short and J 3 bases short, with 9 bases between. The CDR3 loop reads CSARVDSDTEAFF. The CDR3 nucleotides are TGCAGTGCTAGAGTGGATTCTGACACTGAAGCTTTCTTT.

At least ten counts were recorded for this clonotype. The chain has TRBV10-3 and TRBJ2-1, with no clear D. V was cut by 8 bases and J by 0 bases, with 17 bases left in between. The CDR3 extends over 16 amino acids. The germline V gene has CDR1 ENHRY and CDR2 SYGVKD. The chain's CDR3 is CAISSGAVRSYNEQFF. In DNA, the CDR3 is TGTGCCATCTCTTCCGGAGCAGTCCGCTCCTACAATGAGCAGTTCTTC.

This clonotype was detected a few times. The chain carries TRBV18 and TRBJ2-1; no clear D gene. The CDR3 sequence is 11 residues long. V shed 3 bases and J shed 9 bases, with 6 bases lying between them. Germline V gives CDR1 KGHSH, CDR2 LQKENI. The CDR3 DNA sequence: TGTGCCAGCTCACCGACGGGTGAGCAGTTCTTC. Its translation is CASSPTGEQFF.

On this clonotype itself: Compared with germline, one end of the junction differs, possibly owing to a read error. The V gene is TRBV2, the J gene TRBJ1-6; D perhaps matches TRBD1 (5 bases). Looked up from germline, CDR1 is SNHLY and CDR2 is FYNNEI. The length of the CDR3 is 15 residues. CDR3 region: CASREAWGDDSPLHF. CDR3 coding DNA: TGTGCCAGCAGGGAAGCTTGGGGCGATGATTCACCCCTCCACTTT. Filled out from reference TRBV2 and TRBJ1-6, the complete variable domain reads EPEVTQTPSHQVTQMGQEVILRCVPISNHLYFYWYRQILGQKVEFLVSFYNNEISEKSEIFDDQFSVERPDGSNFTLKIRSTKLEDSAMYFCASREAWGDDSPLHFGNGTRLTVT.

J is TRBJ2-2 and V is TRBV9, with D uncertain. This CDR3 comprises 16 residues. The V and J ends lost 4 bases and 0 bases respectively, with 13 bases between them. The germline CDR1 and CDR2 sequences are SGDLS and YYNGEE. CDR3 in amino acids: CASSQKVASNTGELFF. CDR3 DNA sequence: TGTGCCAGCAGCCAGAAGGTGGCCTCGAACACCGGGGAGCTGTTTTTT.

This clonotype showed up just once. A much larger clone lies one base from this, so it may be a read error. This rearrangement joins TRBV6-1 to TRBJ2-1; the D gene could be TRBD1 or TRBD2 (5 bases each). Germline assignment: CDR1 MNHNS and CDR2 SASEGT. The length of the CDR3 is 14 residues. CDR3 nucleotide sequence: TGTGCCGGCAGCCTATATGGGGGTTACAATGAGCAGTTCTTC. It translates to CAGSLYGGYNEQFF.